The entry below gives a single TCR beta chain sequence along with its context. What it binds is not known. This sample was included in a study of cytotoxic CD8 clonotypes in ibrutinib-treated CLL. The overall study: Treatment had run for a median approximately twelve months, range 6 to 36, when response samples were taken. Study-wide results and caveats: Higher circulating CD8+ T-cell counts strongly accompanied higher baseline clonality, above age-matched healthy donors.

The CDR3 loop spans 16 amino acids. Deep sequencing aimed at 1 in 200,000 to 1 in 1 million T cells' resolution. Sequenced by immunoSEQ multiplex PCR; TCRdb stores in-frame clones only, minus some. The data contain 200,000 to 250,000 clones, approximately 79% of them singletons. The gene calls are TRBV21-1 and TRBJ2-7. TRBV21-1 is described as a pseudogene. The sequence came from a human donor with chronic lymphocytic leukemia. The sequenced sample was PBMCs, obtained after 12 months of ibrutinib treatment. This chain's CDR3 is CASSKAGRRNSYEQYF. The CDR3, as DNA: TGTGCCAGCAGCAAAGCCGGACGCCGGAACTCCTACGAGCAGTACTTC.